This entry describes one TCR beta chain. This clonotype is assessed as large (0.1 to 1%). Which antigen it targets is not known. No base quality information exists; no much larger clone differs at one position. Instead of sorted cells or RNA, genomic DNA extracted from peripheral blood served as the source for amplifying TCR beta rearrangements. Reading the germline V gene gives CDR1 SQVTM and CDR2 ANQGSEA. The CDR3 runs 13 residues from the cysteine to the phenylalanine. Only the CDR3 region is kept as DNA, spanning 39 bases read in frame from base 1. Trimming removed 6 bases from V and 4 bases from J; the gene matches leave 3 bases unexplained. Rearranged TRB sequences spanning V, D and J segments were amplified by multiplex touch-down PCR using a mixed TRB-A/B primer pool. Illumina adapters and sample indices were attached to the amplicons through two consecutive PCR reactions run with Phusion HS II polymerase. After gel purification with the NucleoSpin Gel and PCR Clean-up kit, the amplicons were checked using Qubit and an Agilent 2100 Bioanalyzer. Sequencing of libraries was carried out on an Illumina MiSeq in 600-cycle, single-indexed, paired-end runs. The original pipeline was this. MiXCR versions 2.12 and 3.0.5 were used to process the TRB sequences. Each unique CDR3 nucleotide sequence was counted as one clone, and only productive sequences with at least two reads were retained. The repertoire metrics were Shannon diversity, evenness, clonality (defined as one minus evenness), and alpha-parameterized diversity profiles covering alpha 0 to 5. The IGoR algorithm was used to calculate generation probabilities of clones in the paired pre- and post-chemotherapy samples. Starting from the raw public reads, TCRdb applied fastp trimming at Q25, assembled clones with MiXCR and retained in-frame beta chains. Each entry is one CDR3 protein sequence, shown with its most common DNA and genes. TCRdb, rather than the study authors, made the V and J calls. The sample table holds fewer than 3,500 distinct CDR3 sequences, of which approximately 24% were seen once. Of the sample, about an eighth falls within the top ten clones.

The data were taken from a study of T cell repertoires in aging, cancer and after chemotherapy (dated by TCRdb to between 2019 and 2020). Study-wide context: Donors spanned six age groups from 30 or younger to 70 or older, with at least three individuals per group. Alongside fewer than 100 healthy donors serving as a reference group, the cohort included approximately 220 cancer patients, of whom roughly 92 had hematological cancers and approximately 120 had solid cancers. To look at immunoaging and at how T cells reconstitute after chemotherapy, the study profiled TCR beta repertoires in peripheral blood from both healthy donors and cancer patients. The full dataset contained 7 million to 9.5 million TCR reads. In the solid tumor group, the paired samples taken before and after chemotherapy came from brain tumor (glioblastoma) patients given temozolomide-based therapy. What the research found in general, with its limitations: Significantly lower blood TCR diversity and higher clonality were observed in untreated patients with hematological or solid cancers than in age-matched healthy donors. In healthy donors, the decline in TCR diversity with age was mainly due to loss of richness, whereas in cancer patients loss of evenness also played a role. In both cancer cohorts, the median generation probability rose over the chemotherapy interval, which suggests that the repertoire was reconstituted through rebound thymic output. The authors noted that the repertoire data do not allow conclusions about immunological memory after chemotherapy.

The sequencing sample was made of blood. The TCR was taken from a human donor with a solid tumor. The rearrangement combines TRBV29-1 with TRBJ2-3, with 11 bases in between that match TRBD2. The CDR3 loop reads CSVAGLAADTQYF. The bases read TGCAGCGTCGCGGGACTAGCGGCAGATACGCAGTATTTT.